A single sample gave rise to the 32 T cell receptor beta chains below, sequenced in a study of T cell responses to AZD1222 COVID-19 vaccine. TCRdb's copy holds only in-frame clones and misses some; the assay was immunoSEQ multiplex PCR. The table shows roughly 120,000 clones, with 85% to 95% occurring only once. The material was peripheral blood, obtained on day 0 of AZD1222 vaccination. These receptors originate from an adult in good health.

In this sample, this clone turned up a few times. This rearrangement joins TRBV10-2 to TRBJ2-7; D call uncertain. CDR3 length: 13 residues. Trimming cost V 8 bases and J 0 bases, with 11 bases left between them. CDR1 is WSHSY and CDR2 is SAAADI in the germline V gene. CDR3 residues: CASSLGVSYEQYF. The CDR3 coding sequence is TGCGCCAGCTCCCTTGGGGTCTCCTACGAGCAGTACTTC.

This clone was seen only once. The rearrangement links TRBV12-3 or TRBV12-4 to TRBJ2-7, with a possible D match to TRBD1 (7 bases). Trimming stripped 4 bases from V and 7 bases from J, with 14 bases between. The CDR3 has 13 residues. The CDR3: CASSSGQTREQYF. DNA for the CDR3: TGTGCCAGCAGTTCGGGACAGACTAGGGAGCAGTACTTC.

CDR3 nucleotide sequence: TGTGCCAGCAGTGAATGGTCGAACTATGGCTACACCTTC. It translates to CASSEWSNYGYTF. The chain couples TRBV25-1 to TRBJ1-2, with unresolved D. CDR3 length equals 13 residues. CDR1 is MGHDK and CDR2 is SYGVNS in the germline V gene. Trimming shortened V by 1 base and J by 2 bases, and 5 bases separated the two germline ends.

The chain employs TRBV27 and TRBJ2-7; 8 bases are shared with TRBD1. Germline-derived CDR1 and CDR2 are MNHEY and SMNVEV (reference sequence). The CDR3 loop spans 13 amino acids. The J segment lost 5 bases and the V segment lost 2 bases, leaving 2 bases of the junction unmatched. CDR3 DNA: TGTGCCAGCAGTTTACAGGGGGCCCACGAGCAGTACTTC. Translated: CASSLQGAHEQYF.

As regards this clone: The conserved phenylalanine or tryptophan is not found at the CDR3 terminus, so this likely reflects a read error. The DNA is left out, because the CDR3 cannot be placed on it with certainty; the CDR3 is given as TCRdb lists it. CDR3 residues: CASSFPPQL. The V and J genes are TRBV7-9 and TRBJ1-1. CDR1 is SEHNR, CDR2 FQNEAQ, per germline (reference sequence). The CDR3 contains 9 residues when both ends are counted.

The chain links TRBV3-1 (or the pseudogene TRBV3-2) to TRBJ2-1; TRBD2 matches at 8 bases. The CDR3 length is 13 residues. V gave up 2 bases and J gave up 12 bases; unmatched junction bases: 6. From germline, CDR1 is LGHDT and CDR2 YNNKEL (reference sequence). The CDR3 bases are TGTGCCAGCAGCCAAAGCGGGGGAGGAGGGCAGTTCTTC. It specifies CASSQSGGGGQFF.

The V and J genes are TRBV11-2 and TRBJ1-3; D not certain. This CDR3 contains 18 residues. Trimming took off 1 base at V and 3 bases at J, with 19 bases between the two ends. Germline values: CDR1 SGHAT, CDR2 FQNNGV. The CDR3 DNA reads TGTGCCAGCAGCTTAGTCCCGACCGCTGCAGAGAATGGAAACACCATATATTTT. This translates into CASSLVPTAAENGNTIYF.

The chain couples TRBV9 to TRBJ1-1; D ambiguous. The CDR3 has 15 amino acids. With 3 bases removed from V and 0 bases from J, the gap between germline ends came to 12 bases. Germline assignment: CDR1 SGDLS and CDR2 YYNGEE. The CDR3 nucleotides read TGTGCCAGCAGCGCCTCGGACTCGCTGAACACTGAAGCTTTCTTT. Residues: CASSASDSLNTEAFF. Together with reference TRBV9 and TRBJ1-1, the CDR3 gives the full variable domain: DSGVTQTPKHLITATGQRVTLRCSPRSGDLSVYWYQQSLDQGLQFLIQYYNGEERAKGNILERFSAQQFPDLHSELNLSSLELGDSALYFCASSASDSLNTEAFFGQGTRLTVV.

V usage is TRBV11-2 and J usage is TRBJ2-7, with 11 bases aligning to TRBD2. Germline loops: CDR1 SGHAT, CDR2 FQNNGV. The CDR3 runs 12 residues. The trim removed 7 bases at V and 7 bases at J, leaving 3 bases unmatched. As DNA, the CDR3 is TGTGCCAGCAACCTAGCGGGAGGTGAGCAGTACTTC. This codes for CASNLAGGEQYF.

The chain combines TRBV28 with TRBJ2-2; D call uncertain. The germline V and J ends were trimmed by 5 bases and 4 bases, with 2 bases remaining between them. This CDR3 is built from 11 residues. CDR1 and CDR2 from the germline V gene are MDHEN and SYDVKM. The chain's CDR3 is CASSTTGELFF. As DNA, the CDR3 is TGTGCCAGCAGTACCACCGGGGAGCTGTTTTTT.

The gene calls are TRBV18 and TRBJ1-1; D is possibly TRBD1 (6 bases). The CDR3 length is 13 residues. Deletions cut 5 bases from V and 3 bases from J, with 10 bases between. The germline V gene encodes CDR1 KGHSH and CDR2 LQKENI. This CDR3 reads CASSDRTHTEAFF. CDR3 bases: TGTGCCAGCTCAGACAGGACTCACACTGAAGCTTTCTTT.

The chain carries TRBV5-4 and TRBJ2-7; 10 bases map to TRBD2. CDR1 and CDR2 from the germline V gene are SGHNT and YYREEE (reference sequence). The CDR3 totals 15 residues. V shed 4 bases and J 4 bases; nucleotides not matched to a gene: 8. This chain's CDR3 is CASSQAGGPLYEQYF. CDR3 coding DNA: TGTGCCAGCAGCCAAGCGGGAGGGCCTCTATACGAGCAGTACTTC.

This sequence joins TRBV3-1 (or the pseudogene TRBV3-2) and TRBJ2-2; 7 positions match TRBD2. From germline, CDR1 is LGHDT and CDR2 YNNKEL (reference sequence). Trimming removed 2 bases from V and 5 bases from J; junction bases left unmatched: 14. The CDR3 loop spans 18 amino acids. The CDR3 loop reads CASSQLIRREIDTGELFF. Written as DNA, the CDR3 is TGTGCCAGCAGCCAATTGATCCGGCGGGAGATCGATACCGGGGAGCTGTTTTTT.

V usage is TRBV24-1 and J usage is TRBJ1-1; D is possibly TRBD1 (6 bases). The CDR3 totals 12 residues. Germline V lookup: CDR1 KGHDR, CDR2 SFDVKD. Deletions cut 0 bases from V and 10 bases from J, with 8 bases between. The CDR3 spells CATSDLRGLAFF. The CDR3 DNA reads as TGTGCCACCAGTGATTTGCGGGGGCTAGCTTTCTTT.

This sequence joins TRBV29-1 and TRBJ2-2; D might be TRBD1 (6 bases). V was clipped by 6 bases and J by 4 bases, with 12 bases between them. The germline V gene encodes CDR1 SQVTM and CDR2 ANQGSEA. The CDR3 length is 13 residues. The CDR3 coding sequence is TGCAGCGTCGCAGGGGAAGTCACCGGGGAGCTGTTTTTT. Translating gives CSVAGEVTGELFF.

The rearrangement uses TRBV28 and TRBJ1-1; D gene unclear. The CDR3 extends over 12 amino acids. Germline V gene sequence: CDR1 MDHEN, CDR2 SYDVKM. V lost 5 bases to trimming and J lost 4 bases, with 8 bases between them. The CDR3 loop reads CASSMEVTEAFF. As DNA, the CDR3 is TGTGCCAGCAGTATGGAGGTCACTGAAGCTTTCTTT.

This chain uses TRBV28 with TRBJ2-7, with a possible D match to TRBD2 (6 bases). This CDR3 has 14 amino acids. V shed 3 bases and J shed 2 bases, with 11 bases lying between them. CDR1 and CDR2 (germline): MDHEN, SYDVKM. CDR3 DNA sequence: TGTGCCAGCAGTTTGGGGGGATTTCCCTACGAGCAGTACTTC. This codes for CASSLGGFPYEQYF. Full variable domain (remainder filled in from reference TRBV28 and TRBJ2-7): DVKVTQSSRYLVKRTGEKVFLECVQDMDHENMFWYRQDPGLGLRLIYFSYDVKMKEKGDIPEGYSVSREKKERFSLILESASTNQTSMYLCASSLGGFPYEQYFGPGTRLTVT.

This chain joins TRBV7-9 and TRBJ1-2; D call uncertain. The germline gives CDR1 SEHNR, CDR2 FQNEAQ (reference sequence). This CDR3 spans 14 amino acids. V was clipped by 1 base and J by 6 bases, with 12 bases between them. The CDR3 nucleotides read TGTGCCAGCAGCTTAGGGGTGGGAGTGGATGGCTACACCTTC. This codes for CASSLGVGVDGYTF.

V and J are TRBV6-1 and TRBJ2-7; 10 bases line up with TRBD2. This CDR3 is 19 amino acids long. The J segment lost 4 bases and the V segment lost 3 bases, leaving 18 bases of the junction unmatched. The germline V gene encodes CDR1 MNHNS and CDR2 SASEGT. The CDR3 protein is CASSDGELESGRAWYEQYF. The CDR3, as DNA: TGTGCCAGCAGTGACGGGGAGTTGGAGAGCGGGAGGGCATGGTACGAGCAGTACTTC.

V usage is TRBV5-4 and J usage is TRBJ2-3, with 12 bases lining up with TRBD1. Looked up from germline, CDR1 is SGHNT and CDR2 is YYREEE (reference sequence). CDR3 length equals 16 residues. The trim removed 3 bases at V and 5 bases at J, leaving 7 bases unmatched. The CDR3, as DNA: TGTGCCAGCAGCTCCCGGGACAGGGGGCTGAGAGATACGCAGTATTTT. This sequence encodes CASSSRDRGLRDTQYF.

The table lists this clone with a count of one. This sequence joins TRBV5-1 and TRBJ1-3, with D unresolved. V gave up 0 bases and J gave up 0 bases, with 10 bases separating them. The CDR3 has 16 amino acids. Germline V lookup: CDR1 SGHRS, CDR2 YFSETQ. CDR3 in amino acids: CASSLGGPSSGNTIYF. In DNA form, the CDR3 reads TGCGCCAGCAGCTTGGGAGGACCCAGCTCTGGAAACACCATATATTTT. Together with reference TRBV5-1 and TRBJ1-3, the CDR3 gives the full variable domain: KAGVTQTPRYLIKTRGQQVTLSCSPISGHRSVSWYQQTPGQGLQFLFEYFSETQRNKGNFPGRFSGRQFSNSRSEMNVSTLELGDSALYLCASSLGGPSSGNTIYFGEGSWLTVV.

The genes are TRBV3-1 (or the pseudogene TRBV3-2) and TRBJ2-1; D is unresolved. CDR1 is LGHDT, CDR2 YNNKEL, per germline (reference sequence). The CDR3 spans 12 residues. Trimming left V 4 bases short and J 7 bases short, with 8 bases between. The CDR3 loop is CASSLMTNEQFF. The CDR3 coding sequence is TGTGCCAGCAGCCTAATGACGAATGAGCAGTTCTTC.

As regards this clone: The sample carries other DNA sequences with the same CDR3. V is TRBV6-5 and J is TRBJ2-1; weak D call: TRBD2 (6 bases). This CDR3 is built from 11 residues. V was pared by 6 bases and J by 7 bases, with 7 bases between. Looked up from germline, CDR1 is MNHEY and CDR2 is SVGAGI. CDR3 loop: CASSRENEQFF. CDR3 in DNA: TGTGCCAGCAGCCGGGAGAATGAGCAGTTCTTC.

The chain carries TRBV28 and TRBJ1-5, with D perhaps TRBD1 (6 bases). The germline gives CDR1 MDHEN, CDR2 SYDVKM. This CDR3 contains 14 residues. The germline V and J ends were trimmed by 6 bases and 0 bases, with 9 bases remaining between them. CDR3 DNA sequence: TGTGCCAGCAGAACAGGGTCTAGCAATCAGCCCCAGCATTTT. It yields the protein CASRTGSSNQPQHF.

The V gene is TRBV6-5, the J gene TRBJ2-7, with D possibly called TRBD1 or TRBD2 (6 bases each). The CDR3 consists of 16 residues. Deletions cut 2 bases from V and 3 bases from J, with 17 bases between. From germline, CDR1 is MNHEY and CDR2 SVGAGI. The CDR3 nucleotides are TGTGCCAGCAGTTACGGACAGCCGGGAGTAGGCTACGAGCAGTACTTC. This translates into CASSYGQPGVGYEQYF.

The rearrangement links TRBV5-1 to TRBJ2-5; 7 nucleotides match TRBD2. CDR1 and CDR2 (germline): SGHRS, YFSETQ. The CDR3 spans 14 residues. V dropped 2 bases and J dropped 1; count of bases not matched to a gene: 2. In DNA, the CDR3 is TGCGCCAGCAGCTTCGGGGGGTCCCAAGAGACCCAGTACTTC. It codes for CASSFGGSQETQYF.

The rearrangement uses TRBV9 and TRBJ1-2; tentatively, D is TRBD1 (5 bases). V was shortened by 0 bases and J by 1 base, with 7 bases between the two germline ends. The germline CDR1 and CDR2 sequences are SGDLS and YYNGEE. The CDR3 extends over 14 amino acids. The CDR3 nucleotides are TGTGCCAGCAGCGTAGACGACAGTAACTATGGCTACACCTTC. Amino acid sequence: CASSVDDSNYGYTF.

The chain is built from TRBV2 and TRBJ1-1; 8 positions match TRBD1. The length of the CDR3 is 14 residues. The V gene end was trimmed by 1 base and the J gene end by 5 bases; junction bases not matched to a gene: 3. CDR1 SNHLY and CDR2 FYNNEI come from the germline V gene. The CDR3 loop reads CASSEEDRVTEAFF. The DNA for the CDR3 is TGTGCCAGCAGTGAAGAGGACAGGGTTACTGAAGCTTTCTTT.

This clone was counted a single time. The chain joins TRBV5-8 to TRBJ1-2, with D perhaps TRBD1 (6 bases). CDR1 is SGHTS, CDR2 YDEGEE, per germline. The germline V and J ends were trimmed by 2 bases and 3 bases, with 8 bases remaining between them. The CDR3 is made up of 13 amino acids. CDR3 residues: CASSLTGYYGYTF. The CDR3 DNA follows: TGTGCCAGCAGCTTAACAGGGTACTATGGCTACACCTTC.

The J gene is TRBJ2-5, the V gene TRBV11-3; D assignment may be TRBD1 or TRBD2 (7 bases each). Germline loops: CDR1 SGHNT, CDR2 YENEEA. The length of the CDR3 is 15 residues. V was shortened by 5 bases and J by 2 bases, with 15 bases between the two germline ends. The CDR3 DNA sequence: TGTGCCAGCAGCCCCGGGGGGACAGCTCAAGAGACCCAGTACTTC. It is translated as CASSPGGTAQETQYF.

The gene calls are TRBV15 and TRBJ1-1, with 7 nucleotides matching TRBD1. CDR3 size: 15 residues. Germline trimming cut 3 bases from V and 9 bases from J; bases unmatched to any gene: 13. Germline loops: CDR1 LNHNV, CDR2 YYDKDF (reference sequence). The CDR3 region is CATSSLQGPGRKAFF. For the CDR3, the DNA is TGTGCCACCAGCAGCCTACAGGGGCCAGGGAGGAAAGCTTTCTTT.

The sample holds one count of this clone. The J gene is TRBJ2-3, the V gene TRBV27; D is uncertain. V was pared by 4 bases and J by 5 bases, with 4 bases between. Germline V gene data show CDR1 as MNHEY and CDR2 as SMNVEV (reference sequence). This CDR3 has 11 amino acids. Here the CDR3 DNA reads TGTGCCAGCAGTTCGGTAGATACGCAGTATTTT. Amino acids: CASSSVDTQYF.